Presented here are 18 T cell receptor beta chains from one specimen sequenced in a study of OX40 agonist ivuxolimab in advanced cancers. Profiling relied on immunoSEQ multiplex PCR, and the TCRdb table lists in-frame clones only, not all of them. Among 70,000 to 95,000 clones, roughly 88% were seen once, and the ten largest hold over 3%. Sequencing was performed on CD4+ or CD8+ T cells sorted from blood, taken in a trial of the OX40 agonist ivuxolimab. These receptors all come from an adult with an advanced solid tumor such as melanoma, head and neck, liver or kidney cancer.

The chain recombines TRBV18 with TRBJ2-2, with 11 bases aligning to TRBD2. The CDR3 has 16 residues. Germline CDR1 and CDR2: KGHSH and LQKENI. Trimming removed 2 bases from V and 3 bases from J; junction bases left unmatched: 2. Written as DNA, the CDR3 is TGTGCCAGCTCACCAGGACTAGCGGGCTACACCGGGGAGCTGTTTTTT. As protein: CASSPGLAGYTGELFF. Looking up the rest from reference TRBV18 and TRBJ2-2 gives the full variable domain: NAGVMQNPRHLVRRRGQEARLRCSPMKGHSHVYWYRQLPEEGLKFMVYLQKENIIDESGMPKERFSAEFPKEGPSILRIQQVVRGDSAAYFCASSPGLAGYTGELFFGEGSRLTVL.

This chain links TRBV19 with TRBJ2-6; D possibly corresponds to TRBD2 (5 bases). Germline lookup yields CDR1 LNHDA and CDR2 SQIVND (reference sequence). This CDR3 has 17 amino acids. V dropped 5 bases and J dropped 4 bases, with 18 bases sitting between them. The CDR3 loop is CASSAGLLEAGANVLTF. Here the CDR3 DNA reads TGTGCCAGTAGTGCGGGTCTCCTCGAGGCGGGGGCCAACGTCCTGACTTTC.

By share, this clone ranks as medium-sized. The J gene is TRBJ2-1, the V gene TRBV14, with unresolved D. Per the germline V gene, CDR1 is SGHDN and CDR2 is FVKESK. The CDR3 extends over 12 amino acids. V was pared by 3 bases and J by 7 bases, with 7 bases between. The CDR3 loop is CASSQDRNEQFF. DNA of the CDR3: TGTGCCAGCAGCCAGGACCGGAATGAGCAGTTCTTC.

The chain joins TRBV18 to TRBJ2-2; D unclear. Germline CDR1 is KGHSH and CDR2 is LQKENI. Trimming cost V 3 bases and J 2 bases, with 28 bases left between them. CDR3 size: 21 residues. CDR3 sequence: CASSPTPDRFVLSKNTGELFF. CDR3 coding DNA: TGTGCCAGCTCACCTACCCCCGACCGATTCGTGCTCTCCAAAAACACCGGGGAGCTGTTTTTT.

This rearrangement joins TRBV6-5 to TRBJ2-7; 7 nucleotides line up with TRBD1. In germline, CDR1 is MNHEY, CDR2 SVGAGI. The CDR3 totals 15 residues. J lost 0 bases, V lost 5 bases, and 7 bases had no gene match. The CDR3 here is CASSVQGDDSYEQYF. CDR3 bases: TGTGCCAGCAGTGTGCAGGGGGATGACTCCTACGAGCAGTACTTC.

The rearrangement links TRBV5-1 to TRBJ1-1; D remains ambiguous. CDR1 SGHRS and CDR2 YFSETQ come from the germline V gene. The CDR3 sequence is 12 residues long. Trimming cost V 4 bases and J 8 bases, with 12 bases left between them. The CDR3 DNA reads as TGCGCCAGCAGCCTCAACCAACGAGAAGCTTTCTTT. Translation: CASSLNQREAFF.

The CDR3 DNA reads TGTGCCAGCAGCTTGGATTACGACAGGGTTGAGCCCCAGCATTTT. This translates into CASSLDYDRVEPQHF. V gene TRBV7-8 combines with J gene TRBJ1-5; 7 bases are a match to TRBD1. CDR1 is SGHVS, CDR2 FQNEAQ, per germline. With V trimmed by 3 bases and J by 8 bases, 10 bases remained unmatched. The CDR3 consists of 15 residues.

The chain combines TRBV5-1 with TRBJ2-5; 8 bases are a match to TRBD1. The CDR3 spans 15 residues. CDR1 and CDR2 from the germline V gene are SGHRS and YFSETQ. V lost 0 bases to trimming and J lost 2 bases; unmatched junction nucleotides: 3. The CDR3 region is CASSLATGEQETQYF. CDR3 nucleotide sequence: TGCGCCAGCAGCTTGGCGACAGGGGAACAAGAGACCCAGTACTTC.

This sequence joins TRBV7-9 and TRBJ1-2, with 8 bases fitting TRBD1. J lost 7 bases, V lost 4 bases, and 5 bases had no gene match. Germline V gene data show CDR1 as SEHNR and CDR2 as FQNEAQ (reference sequence). The CDR3 loop spans 13 amino acids. Written as DNA, the CDR3 is TGTGCCAGCAGCTACGGACAGGGTCGTGGCTACACCTTC. The encoded protein is CASSYGQGRGYTF.

The sample holds one count of this clone. This CDR3 is also generated by other DNA sequences in the sample. The CDR3 protein is CATSALDSRRGKLFF. The CDR3, as DNA: TGTGCCACCAGCGCCTTAGACTCGAGGAGGGGAAAACTGTTTTTT. The V call is TRBV15, the J call TRBJ1-4; a possible D gene is TRBD1 (5 bases). The V gene lost 5 bases and the J gene lost 10 bases, with 20 bases spanning the gap. CDR1 and CDR2 from the germline V gene are LNHNV and YYDKDF (reference sequence). The CDR3 contains 15 residues.

This chain links TRBV27 with TRBJ2-5; 10 bases map to TRBD2. The CDR3 contains 18 residues. CDR1 MNHEY and CDR2 SMNVEV come from the germline V gene (reference sequence). V lost 5 bases to trimming and J lost 1 base; unmatched junction nucleotides: 13. The CDR3 DNA reads as TGTGCCAGCAGTAAGACCGGGACTAGCGTCACCCCCCAAGAGACCCAGTACTTC. The encoded protein is CASSKTGTSVTPQETQYF.

The chain has TRBV2 and TRBJ2-5; a weak D match, TRBD1 (6 bases). Germline V gene sequence: CDR1 SNHLY, CDR2 FYNNEI. The CDR3 is made up of 14 amino acids. Trimming removed 5 bases from V and 3 bases from J, with 13 bases in between. The CDR3 DNA follows: TGTGCCAGCAGTACGTGGGCAGGGGAAGAGACCCAGTACTTC. Amino acid sequence: CASSTWAGEETQYF.

The chain couples TRBV5-1 to TRBJ2-1; D possibly corresponds to TRBD1 (5 bases). The V gene lost 4 bases and the J gene lost 3 bases, with 11 bases spanning the gap. Germline V gene lookup returns CDR1 SGHRS and CDR2 YFSETQ. CDR3 length: 14 residues. DNA for the CDR3: TGCGCCAGCAGCGGGGCAGGGATCTACAATGAGCAGTTCTTC. Amino acid sequence: CASSGAGIYNEQFF.

The chain combines TRBV4-1 with TRBJ2-5; D remains ambiguous. The CDR3 extends over 11 amino acids. The ends were cut back, 3 bases at V and 3 bases at J, with 2 bases in the middle. The germline gives CDR1 MGHRA, CDR2 YSYEKL. CDR3 sequence: CASSQKETQYF. Written as DNA, the CDR3 is TGCGCCAGCAGCCAGAAAGAGACCCAGTACTTC.

The chain is built from TRBV20-1 and TRBJ2-7; 8 bases are shared with TRBD2. The CDR3 contains 11 residues. In germline, CDR1 is DFQATT, CDR2 SNEGSKA (reference sequence). The J segment lost 4 bases and the V segment lost 5 bases, leaving 1 base of the junction unmatched. This CDR3 is CSAERGYEQYF. The CDR3 coding sequence is TGCAGTGCTGAGCGGGGGTACGAGCAGTACTTC.

V and J are TRBV2 and TRBJ1-6; D ambiguous. This CDR3 has 13 residues. The V gene lost 8 bases and the J gene lost 6 bases, with 11 bases spanning the gap. The germline CDR1 and CDR2 sequences are SNHLY and FYNNEI. The CDR3: CASGQESNSPLHF. CDR3 nucleotide sequence: TGTGCCAGCGGGCAGGAGAGTAATTCACCCCTCCACTTT. The whole variable domain, remainder taken from reference TRBV2 and TRBJ1-6, is EPEVTQTPSHQVTQMGQEVILRCVPISNHLYFYWYRQILGQKVEFLVSFYNNEISEKSEIFDDQFSVERPDGSNFTLKIRSTKLEDSAMYFCASGQESNSPLHFGNGTRLTVT.

The CDR3 spells CASSPGGQGANTIYF. CDR3 coding DNA: TGTGCCAGCTCACCCGGCGGACAGGGGGCTAACACCATATATTTT. The gene calls are TRBV18 and TRBJ1-3; 11 nucleotides align to TRBD1. CDR3 length: 15 residues. Germline trimming cut 3 bases from V and 7 bases from J; bases unmatched to any gene: 5. Per germline, CDR1 KGHSH and CDR2 LQKENI.

The chain employs TRBV28 and TRBJ1-5; 7 positions agree with TRBD1. Unmatched junction bases numbered 9, after V lost 1 base and J lost 6 bases. Germline V lookup: CDR1 MDHEN, CDR2 SYDVKM. The CDR3 totals 16 residues. CDR3 coding DNA: TGTGCCAGCAGTTTATCCGCAGGGGGGCTTGGTCAGCCCCAGCATTTT. Its protein product is CASSLSAGGLGQPQHF.